This T cell receptor beta chain was retrieved from a study of T-cell reconstitution after alpha-beta-depleted transplantation in children. This clonotype has at least ten counts. Antigen unknown. The germline V gene encodes CDR1 LNHDA and CDR2 SQIVND (reference sequence). The CDR3 runs 15 residues. The J segment lost 2 bases and the V segment lost 6 bases, leaving 8 bases of the junction unmatched. Whole-study results and caveats: A year post-transplant, T-cell counts and diversity derived mostly from newly produced T cells. About two months after transplant, alpha-beta T cells reportedly came from several hundred expanded graft clones.

Unique molecular identifiers were used to barcode this TCRbeta library. TCRdb passed the PCR reads through MiXCR, listing each CDR3 protein once. This table holds 60,000 to 100,000 distinct CDR3 sequences, approximately 18% found once. The V call is TRBV19, the J call TRBJ2-3; 7 bases are shared with TRBD2. This clonotype was sampled from a male patient between 2 and 15 years old who had a stem cell transplant for acute lymphoblastic leukemia, so the T cells may come from the graft donor. The sequencing here drew on PBMCs, mostly from graft donor cells, taken 360 days after TCRalphabeta/CD19-depleted stem cell transplant. The CDR3 coding sequence is TGTGCCAGTAGCCAGCGGGAAGTAAACACAGATACGCAGTATTTT. Protein: CASSQREVNTDTQYF.